The TCR beta chain described here comes from a study of blood T cell repertoires in COVID-19. Across the whole study: The samples span acute and convalescent COVID-19 from the United States, Italy and Spain. Sources were T cells, B-cell-depleted T cells, or PBMCs; the material itself was cDNA or gDNA.

The CDR3 has 12 residues. CDR1 is MDHEN and CDR2 is SYDVKM in the germline V gene. The V and J ends lost 4 bases and 5 bases respectively, with 8 bases between them. Remarks on this clone: The identical CDR3 is also encoded by other nucleotide sequences in the sample.

As originally analysed: By means of reference gene primer amplification, nucleated cell counts were estimated. Measured with immunoSEQ multiplex PCR; TCRdb has only the in-frame clones, and not every one. Clone size and V and J calls were adopted from that table, with D and trimming inferred from the DNA. This table holds tens of thousands of clones, roughly 71% found once. The chain is built from TRBV28 and TRBJ1-2; tentative D call: TRBD1 (5 bases). Sequenced input: peripheral blood. The sequence derives from a woman aged 80 or over with acute or convalescent COVID-19. The CDR3 bases are TGTGCCAGCAGTTCCCCAGGGTATGGCTACACCTTC. This translates into CASSSPGYGYTF.